The text below deals with one TCR beta chain. The data were taken from a study of blood T cell repertoires in COVID-19. Whole-study context: Samples taken during acute and convalescent COVID-19 were collected in the United States, Italy and Spain. The cDNA or gDNA used as material had been derived from T cells, B-cell-depleted T cells, or PBMCs.

The CDR3 spans 13 residues. The V gene lost 0 bases and the J gene lost 3 bases, with 3 bases spanning the gap. Germline CDR1 and CDR2: SGHRS and YFSETQ. Methods used by the authors: Nucleated cell counts were estimated from reference gene primer amplification. Sequencing was performed with immunoSEQ multiplex PCR; in TCRdb, only in-frame clones are kept and a portion is missing. The V and J calls and clone size come from that table; D and trimming were worked out from the DNA. The sample has about 380,000 clones; around 85% are singletons. The clonotype was recovered from a woman aged 18-29 years with acute or convalescent COVID-19. V usage is TRBV5-1 and J usage is TRBJ2-2; D gene ambiguous. Material: peripheral blood. Here the CDR3 reads CASSLADTGELFF. In DNA form, the CDR3 reads TGCGCCAGCAGCTTGGCGGACACCGGGGAGCTGTTTTTT.